Listed below are T cell receptor beta chains from one sample, sequenced in a study of T cells and Merkel cell carcinoma outcomes. Some clones are missing from TCRdb's copy, which holds only in-frame ones; the method was immunoSEQ multiplex PCR. The sample has under 15,000 clones; 95% to 96% are singletons. The sequencing input was tumor tissue from Merkel cell carcinoma. The source of these receptors is a human donor with Merkel cell carcinoma. Both conserved end residues are part of each CDR3. Fields, in order: clone size, D gene, V gene, J gene, CDR3 protein, CDR3 DNA. A D gene is named only where the DNA matches it firmly. Clone size, where shown, is once, few, many, or a class for clones that have expanded.

clone_size: .
d_call: .
v_call: TRBV4-3
j_call: TRBJ2-1
cdr3_aa: CASSQEGGTPYNEQFF
cdr3_nt: TGCGCCAGCAGCCAAGAGGGCGGGACCCCCTACAATGAGCAGTTCTTC

clone_size: .
d_call: .
v_call: TRBV20-1
j_call: TRBJ1-2
cdr3_aa: CSAVVNYGYTF
cdr3_nt: TGCAGTGCTGTTGTAAACTATGGCTACACCTTC

clone_size: .
d_call: TRBD1
v_call: TRBV29-1
j_call: TRBJ2-7
cdr3_aa: CSTRDSSYEQYF
cdr3_nt: TGCAGCACCCGGGACAGTTCCTACGAGCAGTACTTC

clone_size: .
d_call: TRBD2
v_call: TRBV7-8
j_call: TRBJ2-1
cdr3_aa: CASSSSGIGYNEQFF
cdr3_nt: TGTGCCAGCAGCTCTAGCGGGATAGGCTACAATGAGCAGTTCTTC

clone_size: few
d_call: TRBD2
v_call: TRBV18
j_call: TRBJ2-5
cdr3_aa: CASSPPGSGETQYF
cdr3_nt: TGTGCCAGCTCACCACCAGGTAGCGGGGAGACCCAGTACTTC

clone_size: .
d_call: TRBD1
v_call: TRBV2
j_call: TRBJ2-4
cdr3_aa: CASSGQGAAKNIQYF
cdr3_nt: TGTGCCAGCAGCGGACAGGGGGCGGCCAAAAACATTCAGTACTTC

clone_size: .
d_call: .
v_call: TRBV9
j_call: TRBJ2-7
cdr3_aa: CASSVGLEASYEQYF
cdr3_nt: TGTGCCAGCAGCGTAGGGCTAGAGGCCTCCTACGAGCAGTACTTC

clone_size: .
d_call: TRBD1
v_call: TRBV29-1
j_call: TRBJ2-1
cdr3_aa: CSVGQGRTEQFF
cdr3_nt: TGCAGCGTCGGACAGGGGCGAACTGAGCAGTTCTTC

clone_size: .
d_call: .
v_call: TRBV5-6
j_call: TRBJ2-7
cdr3_aa: CASSFLAADLHEQYF
cdr3_nt: TGTGCCAGCAGCTTCCTGGCGGCGGATCTCCACGAGCAGTACTTC

clone_size: .
d_call: .
v_call: TRBV18
j_call: TRBJ1-1
cdr3_aa: CASSPQGGTEAFF
cdr3_nt: TGTGCCAGCTCACCACAGGGTGGCACTGAAGCTTTCTTT

clone_size: .
d_call: .
v_call: TRBV5-1
j_call: TRBJ2-2
cdr3_aa: CASSLPFGTGELFF
cdr3_nt: TGCGCCAGCAGCTTACCCTTCGGTACCGGGGAGCTGTTTTTT

clone_size: .
d_call: .
v_call: TRBV28
j_call: TRBJ1-2
cdr3_aa: CASSPPVNYGYTF
cdr3_nt: TGTGCCAGCAGTCCCCCGGTTAACTATGGCTACACCTTC

clone_size: .
d_call: .
v_call: TRBV19
j_call: TRBJ1-5
cdr3_aa: CASSIPRRNQPQHF
cdr3_nt: TGTGCCAGTAGTATCCCCAGACGCAATCAGCCCCAGCATTTT

clone_size: .
d_call: .
v_call: TRBV5-1
j_call: TRBJ1-3
cdr3_aa: CASSFGQKEDTIYF
cdr3_nt: TGCGCCAGCAGCTTTGGGCAGAAGGAGGACACCATATATTTT

clone_size: .
d_call: .
v_call: TRBV30
j_call: TRBJ1-2
cdr3_aa: CAWSVRAFGYGYTF
cdr3_nt: TGTGCCTGGAGTGTACGGGCCTTCGGGTATGGCTACACCTTC

clone_size: .
d_call: TRBD2
v_call: TRBV5-6
j_call: TRBJ2-1
cdr3_aa: CASSSLAGNYNEQFF
cdr3_nt: TGTGCCAGCAGCTCTTTAGCGGGGAACTACAATGAGCAGTTCTTC

clone_size: .
d_call: .
v_call: TRBV6-1
j_call: TRBJ2-5
cdr3_aa: CASSSHWGRYF
cdr3_nt: TGTGCCAGCAGTTCTCACTGGGGCCGGTACTTC

clone_size: .
d_call: TRBD2
v_call: TRBV29-1
j_call: TRBJ2-3
cdr3_aa: CSAKRSGGTDTQYF
cdr3_nt: TGCAGCGCCAAGCGAAGCGGGGGCACAGATACGCAGTATTTT

clone_size: .
d_call: .
v_call: TRBV6-4
j_call: TRBJ1-2
cdr3_aa: CASSEGAGPYYGYTF
cdr3_nt: TGTGCCAGCAGTGAAGGTGCCGGGCCTTACTATGGCTACACCTTC

clone_size: .
d_call: .
v_call: TRBV7-3
j_call: TRBJ2-5
cdr3_aa: CASSLGGERTQYF
cdr3_nt: TGTGCCAGCAGCTTAGGCGGGGAGAGGACCCAGTACTTC

clone_size: .
d_call: .
v_call: TRBV6-1
j_call: TRBJ2-5
cdr3_aa: CASSELGQETQYF
cdr3_nt: TGTGCCAGCAGTGAATTGGGCCAAGAGACCCAGTACTTC

clone_size: .
d_call: .
v_call: TRBV9
j_call: TRBJ2-1
cdr3_aa: CASSARGAGTFNEQFF
cdr3_nt: TGTGCCAGCAGCGCACGGGGGGCAGGAACGTTCAATGAGCAGTTCTTC

clone_size: .
d_call: TRBD2
v_call: TRBV7-3
j_call: TRBJ2-3
cdr3_aa: CASSLRGLAGADTQYF
cdr3_nt: TGTGCCAGCAGCCTAAGGGGACTAGCGGGAGCAGATACGCAGTATTTT

clone_size: .
d_call: .
v_call: TRBV7-2
j_call: TRBJ2-7
cdr3_aa: CASSSRTTTSYEQYF
cdr3_nt: TGTGCCAGCAGCTCCCGGACTACCACCTCCTACGAGCAGTACTTC

clone_size: .
d_call: .
v_call: TRBV2
j_call: TRBJ2-1
cdr3_aa: CASSDSGERSYNEQFF
cdr3_nt: TGTGCCAGCAGTGATAGTGGGGAGAGGTCCTACAATGAGCAGTTCTTC

clone_size: .
d_call: .
v_call: TRBV6-5
j_call: TRBJ1-2
cdr3_aa: CASSGAGLHGYTF
cdr3_nt: TGTGCCAGCAGTGGGGCGGGGTTGCATGGCTACACCTTC

clone_size: .
d_call: .
v_call: TRBV19
j_call: TRBJ1-4
cdr3_aa: CASSGEDATNEKLFF
cdr3_nt: TGTGCCAGTAGTGGAGAGGATGCGACTAATGAAAAACTGTTTTTT

clone_size: .
d_call: .
v_call: TRBV14
j_call: TRBJ1-1
cdr3_aa: CASSQVGSPNTEAFF
cdr3_nt: TGTGCCAGCAGCCAAGTGGGCAGCCCGAACACTGAAGCTTTCTTT

clone_size: once
d_call: .
v_call: TRBV28
j_call: TRBJ2-7
cdr3_aa: CASSNSYEQYF
cdr3_nt: TGTGCCAGTAGTAACTCCTACGAGCAGTACTTC

clone_size: .
d_call: .
v_call: TRBV5-1
j_call: TRBJ2-5
cdr3_aa: CASSLGPAKETQYF
cdr3_nt: TGCGCCAGCAGCTTGGGACCCGCCAAAGAGACCCAGTACTTC

clone_size: few
d_call: .
v_call: TRBV28
j_call: TRBJ1-5
cdr3_aa: CASSKQYLNQPQHF
cdr3_nt: TGTGCCAGCAGTAAACAGTACCTTAATCAGCCCCAGCATTTT

clone_size: .
d_call: .
v_call: TRBV18
j_call: TRBJ1-2
cdr3_aa: CASSRSEGGSGGYTF
cdr3_nt: TGTGCCAGCTCACGGTCTGAGGGTGGGAGTGGCGGCTACACCTTC

clone_size: .
d_call: .
v_call: TRBV5-6
j_call: TRBJ1-3
cdr3_aa: CASSTNTGSGNTIYF
cdr3_nt: TGTGCCAGCAGCACGAACACAGGGTCTGGAAACACCATATATTTT

clone_size: .
d_call: TRBD1
v_call: TRBV4-2
j_call: TRBJ2-5
cdr3_aa: CASSRTGSIETQYF
cdr3_nt: TGTGCCAGCAGCCGGACAGGGAGTATTGAGACCCAGTACTTC

clone_size: .
d_call: .
v_call: TRBV29-1
j_call: TRBJ2-1
cdr3_aa: CSVVDSPPYNEQFF
cdr3_nt: TGCAGCGTGGTTGACAGTCCCCCTTACAATGAGCAGTTCTTC

clone_size: .
d_call: .
v_call: TRBV18
j_call: TRBJ2-3
cdr3_aa: CASSPRALEPNTQYF
cdr3_nt: TGTGCCAGCTCACCAAGGGCCTTAGAACCGAATACGCAGTATTTT

clone_size: .
d_call: .
v_call: TRBV30
j_call: TRBJ1-1
cdr3_aa: CAWNGGGTEAFF
cdr3_nt: TGTGCCTGGAACGGGGGGGGAACTGAAGCTTTCTTT

clone_size: .
d_call: TRBD2
v_call: TRBV10-3
j_call: TRBJ2-3
cdr3_aa: CAISESSSGSTDTQYF
cdr3_nt: TGTGCCATCAGTGAGTCGTCTAGCGGGAGCACAGATACGCAGTATTTT

clone_size: .
d_call: TRBD1
v_call: TRBV6-6
j_call: TRBJ2-5
cdr3_aa: CASSSGTGQEIQYF
cdr3_nt: TGTGCCAGCAGTTCTGGGACAGGTCAAGAGATCCAGTACTTC

clone_size: .
d_call: .
v_call: TRBV6-5
j_call: TRBJ2-7
cdr3_aa: CASGSWGSEQYF
cdr3_nt: TGTGCCAGCGGGTCTTGGGGTAGCGAGCAGTACTTC

clone_size: .
d_call: .
v_call: TRBV7-6
j_call: TRBJ1-3
cdr3_aa: CASSLRPMGSGNTIYF
cdr3_nt: TGTGCCAGCAGCTTAAGACCTATGGGATCTGGAAACACCATATATTTT

clone_size: .
d_call: .
v_call: TRBV5-4
j_call: TRBJ1-1
cdr3_aa: CASSLFGSSEAFF
cdr3_nt: TGTGCCAGCAGCTTGTTTGGCAGCTCTGAAGCTTTCTTT

clone_size: once
d_call: .
v_call: TRBV7-9
j_call: TRBJ2-1
cdr3_aa: CVSEGSGNEQFF
cdr3_nt: TGTGTCAGCGAGGGGAGCGGCAATGAGCAGTTCTTC

clone_size: .
d_call: TRBD1
v_call: TRBV30
j_call: TRBJ1-5
cdr3_aa: CAWSSGQGLTGPQHF
cdr3_nt: TGTGCCTGGAGTTCGGGACAGGGATTAACCGGGCCCCAGCATTTT